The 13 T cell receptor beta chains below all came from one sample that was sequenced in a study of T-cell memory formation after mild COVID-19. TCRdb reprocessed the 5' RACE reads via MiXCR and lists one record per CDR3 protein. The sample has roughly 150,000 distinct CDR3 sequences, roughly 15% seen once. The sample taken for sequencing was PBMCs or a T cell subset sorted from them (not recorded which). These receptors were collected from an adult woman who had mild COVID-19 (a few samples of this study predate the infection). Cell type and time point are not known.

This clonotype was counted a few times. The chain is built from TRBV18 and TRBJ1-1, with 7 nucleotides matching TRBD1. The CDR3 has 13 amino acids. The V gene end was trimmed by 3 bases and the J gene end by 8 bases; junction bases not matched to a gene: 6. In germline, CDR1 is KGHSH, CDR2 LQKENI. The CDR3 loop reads CASSPATGQEAFF. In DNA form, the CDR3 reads TGTGCCAGCTCACCCGCGACAGGGCAGGAAGCTTTCTTT.

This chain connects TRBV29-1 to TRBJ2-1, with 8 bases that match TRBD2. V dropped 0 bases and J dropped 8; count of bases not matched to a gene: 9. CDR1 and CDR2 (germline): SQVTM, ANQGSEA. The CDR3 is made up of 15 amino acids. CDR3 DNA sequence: TGCAGCGTTGAAGATCTTGGACTAGCCTCCTATGAGCAGTTCTTC. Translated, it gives CSVEDLGLASYEQFF.

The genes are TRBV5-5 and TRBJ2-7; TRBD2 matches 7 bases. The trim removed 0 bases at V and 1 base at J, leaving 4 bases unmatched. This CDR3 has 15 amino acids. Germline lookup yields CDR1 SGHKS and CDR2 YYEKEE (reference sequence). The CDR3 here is CASSLGRETSYEQYF. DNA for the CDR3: TGTGCCAGCAGCTTGGGGCGGGAGACTTCCTACGAGCAGTACTTC.

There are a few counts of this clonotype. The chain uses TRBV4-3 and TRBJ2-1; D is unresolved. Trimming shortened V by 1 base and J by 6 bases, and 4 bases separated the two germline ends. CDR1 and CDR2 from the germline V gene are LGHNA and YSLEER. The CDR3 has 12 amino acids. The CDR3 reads CASSQGVNEQFF. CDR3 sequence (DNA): TGCGCCAGCAGCCAAGGGGTCAATGAGCAGTTCTTC.

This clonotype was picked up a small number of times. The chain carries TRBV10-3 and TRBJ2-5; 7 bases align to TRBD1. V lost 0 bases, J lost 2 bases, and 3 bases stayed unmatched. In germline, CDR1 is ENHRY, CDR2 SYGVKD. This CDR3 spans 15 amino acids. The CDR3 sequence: CAISESRDSQETQYF. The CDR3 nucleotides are TGTGCCATCAGTGAGTCGAGGGACAGTCAAGAGACCCAGTACTTC.

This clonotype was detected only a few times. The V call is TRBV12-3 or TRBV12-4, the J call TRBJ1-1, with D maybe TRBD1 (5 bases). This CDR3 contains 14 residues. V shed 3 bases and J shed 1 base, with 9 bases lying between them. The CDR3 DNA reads TGTGCCAGCAGTTTGAAGGGACCGAACACTGAAGCTTTCTTT. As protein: CASSLKGPNTEAFF.

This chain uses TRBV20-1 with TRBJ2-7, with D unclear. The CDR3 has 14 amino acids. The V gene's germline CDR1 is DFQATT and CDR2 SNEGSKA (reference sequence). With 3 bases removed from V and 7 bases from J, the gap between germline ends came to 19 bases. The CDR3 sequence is CSARLSRGMREQYF. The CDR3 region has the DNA TGCAGTGCTAGGCTGTCCCGCGGAATGAGGGAGCAGTACTTC.

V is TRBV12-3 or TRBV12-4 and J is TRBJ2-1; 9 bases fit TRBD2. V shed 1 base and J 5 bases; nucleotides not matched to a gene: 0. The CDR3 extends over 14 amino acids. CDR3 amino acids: CASSLGLADNEQFF. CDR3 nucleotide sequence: TGTGCCAGCAGTTTAGGACTAGCGGACAATGAGCAGTTCTTC.

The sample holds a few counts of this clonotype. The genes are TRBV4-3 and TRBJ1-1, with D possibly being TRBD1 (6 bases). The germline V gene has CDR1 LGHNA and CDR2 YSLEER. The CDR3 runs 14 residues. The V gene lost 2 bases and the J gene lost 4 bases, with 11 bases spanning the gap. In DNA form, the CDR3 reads TGCGCCAGCAGCCAAACGGACAGAGTCACTGAAGCTTTCTTT. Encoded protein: CASSQTDRVTEAFF.

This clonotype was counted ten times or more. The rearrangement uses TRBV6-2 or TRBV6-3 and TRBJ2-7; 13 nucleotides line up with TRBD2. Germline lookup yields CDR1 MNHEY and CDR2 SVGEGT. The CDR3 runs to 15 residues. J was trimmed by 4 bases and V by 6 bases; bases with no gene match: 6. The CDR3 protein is CASRRTSGGMYEQYF. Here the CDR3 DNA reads TGTGCCAGCAGACGGACTAGCGGGGGTATGTACGAGCAGTACTTC.

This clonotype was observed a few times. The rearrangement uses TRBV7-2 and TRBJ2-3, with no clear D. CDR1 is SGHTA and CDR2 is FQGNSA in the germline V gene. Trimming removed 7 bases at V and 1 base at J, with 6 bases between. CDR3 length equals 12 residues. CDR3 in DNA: TGTGCCAGCAAGGCCCGCACAGATACGCAGTATTTT. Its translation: CASKARTDTQYF. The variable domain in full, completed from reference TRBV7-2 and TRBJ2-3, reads GAGVSQSPSNKVTEKGKDVELRCDPISGHTALYWYRQSLGQGLEFLIYFQGNSAPDKSGLPSDRFSAERTGGSVSTLTIQRTQQEDSAVYLCASKARTDTQYFGPGTRLTVL.

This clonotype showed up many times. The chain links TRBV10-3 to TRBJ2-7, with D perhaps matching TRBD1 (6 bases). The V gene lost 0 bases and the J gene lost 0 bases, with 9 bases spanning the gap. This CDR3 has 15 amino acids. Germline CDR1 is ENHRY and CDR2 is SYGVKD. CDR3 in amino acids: CAISESQGYSYEQYF. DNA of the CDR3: TGTGCCATCAGTGAGTCACAGGGTTACTCCTACGAGCAGTACTTC.

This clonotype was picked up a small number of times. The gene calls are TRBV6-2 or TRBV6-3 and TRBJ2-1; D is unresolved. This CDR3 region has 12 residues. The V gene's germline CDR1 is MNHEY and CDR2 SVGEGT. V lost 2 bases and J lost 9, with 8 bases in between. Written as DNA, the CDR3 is TGTGCCAGCAGTTACCCCCTTACTGAGCAGTTCTTC. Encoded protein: CASSYPLTEQFF.